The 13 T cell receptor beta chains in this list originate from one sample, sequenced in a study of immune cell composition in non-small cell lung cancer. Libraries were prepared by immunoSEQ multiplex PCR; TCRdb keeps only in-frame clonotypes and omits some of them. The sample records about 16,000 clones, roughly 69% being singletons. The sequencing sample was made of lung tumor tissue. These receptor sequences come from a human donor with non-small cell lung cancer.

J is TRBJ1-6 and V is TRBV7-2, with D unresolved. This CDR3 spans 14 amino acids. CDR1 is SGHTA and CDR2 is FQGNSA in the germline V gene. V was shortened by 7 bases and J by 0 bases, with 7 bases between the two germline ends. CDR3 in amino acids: CASKIGSYNSPLHF. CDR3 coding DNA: TGTGCCAGCAAAATCGGCTCCTATAATTCACCCCTCCACTTT.

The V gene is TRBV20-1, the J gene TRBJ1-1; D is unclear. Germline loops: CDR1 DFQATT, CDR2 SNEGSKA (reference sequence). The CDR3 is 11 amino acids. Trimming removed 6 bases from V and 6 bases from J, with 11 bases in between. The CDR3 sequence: CSAPRLAEAFF. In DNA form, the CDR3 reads TGCAGTGCCCCTAGGTTGGCTGAAGCTTTCTTT.

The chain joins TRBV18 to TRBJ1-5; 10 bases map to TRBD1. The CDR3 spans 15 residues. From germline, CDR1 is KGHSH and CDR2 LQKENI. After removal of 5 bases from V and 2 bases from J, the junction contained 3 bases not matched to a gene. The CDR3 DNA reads TGTGCCAGCTCAACAGGGACAGGGGGCAATCAGCCCCAGCATTTT. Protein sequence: CASSTGTGGNQPQHF. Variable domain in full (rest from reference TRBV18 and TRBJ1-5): NAGVMQNPRHLVRRRGQEARLRCSPMKGHSHVYWYRQLPEEGLKFMVYLQKENIIDESGMPKERFSAEFPKEGPSILRIQQVVRGDSAAYFCASSTGTGGNQPQHFGDGTRLSIL.

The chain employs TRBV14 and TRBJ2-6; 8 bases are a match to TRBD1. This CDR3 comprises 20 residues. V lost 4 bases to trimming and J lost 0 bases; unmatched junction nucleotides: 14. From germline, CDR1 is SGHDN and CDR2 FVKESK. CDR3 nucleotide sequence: TGTGCCAGCAGCCTCCGGACAGGGTTAGGAAAAGTCTCTGGGGCCAACGTCCTGACTTTC. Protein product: CASSLRTGLGKVSGANVLTF. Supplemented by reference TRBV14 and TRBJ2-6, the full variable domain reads EAGVTQFPSHSVIEKGQTVTLRCDPISGHDNLYWYRRVMGKEIKFLLHFVKESKQDESGMPNNRFLAERTGGTYSTLKVQPAELEDSGVYFCASSLRTGLGKVSGANVLTFGAGSRLTVL.

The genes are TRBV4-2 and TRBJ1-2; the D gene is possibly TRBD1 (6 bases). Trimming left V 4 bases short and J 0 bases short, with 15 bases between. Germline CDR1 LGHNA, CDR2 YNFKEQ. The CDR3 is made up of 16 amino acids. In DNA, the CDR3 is TGTGCCAGCAGCCCAAGTGGGGGCAGGACTAACTATGGCTACACCTTC. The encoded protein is CASSPSGGRTNYGYTF.

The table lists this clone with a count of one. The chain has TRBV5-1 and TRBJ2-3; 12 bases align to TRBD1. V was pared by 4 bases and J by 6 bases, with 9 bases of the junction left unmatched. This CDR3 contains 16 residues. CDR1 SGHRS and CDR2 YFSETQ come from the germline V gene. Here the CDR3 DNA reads TGCGCCAGCAGCAGAGGGACAGGGGGCGTTGGGGATACGCAGTATTTT. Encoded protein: CASSRGTGGVGDTQYF.

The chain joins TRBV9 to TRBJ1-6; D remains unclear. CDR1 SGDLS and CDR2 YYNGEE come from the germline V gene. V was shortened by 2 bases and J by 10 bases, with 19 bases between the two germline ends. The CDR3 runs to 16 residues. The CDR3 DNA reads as TGTGCCAGCAGCGTTCGTGAGCGGCAGGTGGGGTCACCCCTCCACTTT. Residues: CASSVRERQVGSPLHF.

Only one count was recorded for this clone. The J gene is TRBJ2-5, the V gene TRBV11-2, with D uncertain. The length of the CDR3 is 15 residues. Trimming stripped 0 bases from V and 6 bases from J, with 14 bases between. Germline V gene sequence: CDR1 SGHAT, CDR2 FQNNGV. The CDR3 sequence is CASSLDERDVKTQYF. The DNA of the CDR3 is TGTGCCAGCAGCTTAGATGAACGCGATGTAAAGACCCAGTACTTC. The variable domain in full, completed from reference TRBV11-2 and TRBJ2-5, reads EAGVAQSPRYKIIEKRQSVAFWCNPISGHATLYWYQQILGQGPKLLIQFQNNGVVDDSQLPKDRFSAERLKGVDSTLKIQPAKLEDSAVYLCASSLDERDVKTQYFGPGTRLLVL.

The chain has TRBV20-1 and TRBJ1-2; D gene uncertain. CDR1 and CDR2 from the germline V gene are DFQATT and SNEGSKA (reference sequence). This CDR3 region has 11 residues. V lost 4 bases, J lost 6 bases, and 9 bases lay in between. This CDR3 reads CSAKDFNGYTF. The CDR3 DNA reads TGCAGTGCTAAAGACTTTAATGGCTACACCTTC.

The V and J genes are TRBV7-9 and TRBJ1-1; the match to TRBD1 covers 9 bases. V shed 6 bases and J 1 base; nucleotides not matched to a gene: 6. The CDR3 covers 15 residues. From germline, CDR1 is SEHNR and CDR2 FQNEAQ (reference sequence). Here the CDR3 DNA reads TGTGCCAGCAGTCGACAGGGGGGAAGGAACACTGAAGCTTTCTTT. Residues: CASSRQGGRNTEAFF.

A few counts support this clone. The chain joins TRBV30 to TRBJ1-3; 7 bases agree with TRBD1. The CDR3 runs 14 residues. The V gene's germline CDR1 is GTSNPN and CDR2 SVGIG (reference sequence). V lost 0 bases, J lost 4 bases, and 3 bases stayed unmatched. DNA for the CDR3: TGTGCCTGGAGTGTCGGGACAGTGGGAAACACCATATATTTT. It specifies CAWSVGTVGNTIYF.

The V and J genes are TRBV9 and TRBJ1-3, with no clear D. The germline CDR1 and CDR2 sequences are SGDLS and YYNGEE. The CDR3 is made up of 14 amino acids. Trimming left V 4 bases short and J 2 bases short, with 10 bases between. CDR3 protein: CASSPQIAGNTIYF. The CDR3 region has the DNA TGTGCCAGCAGCCCACAGATTGCTGGAAACACCATATATTTT.

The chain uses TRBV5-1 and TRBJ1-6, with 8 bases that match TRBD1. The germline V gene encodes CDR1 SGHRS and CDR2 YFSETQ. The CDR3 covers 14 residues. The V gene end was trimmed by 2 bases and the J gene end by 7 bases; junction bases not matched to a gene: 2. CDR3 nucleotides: TGCGCCAGCAGCTTAAGGACAGGGAATTCACCCCTCCACTTT. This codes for CASSLRTGNSPLHF. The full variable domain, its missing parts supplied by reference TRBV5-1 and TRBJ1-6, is KAGVTQTPRYLIKTRGQQVTLSCSPISGHRSVSWYQQTPGQGLQFLFEYFSETQRNKGNFPGRFSGRQFSNSRSEMNVSTLELGDSALYLCASSLRTGNSPLHFGNGTRLTVT.